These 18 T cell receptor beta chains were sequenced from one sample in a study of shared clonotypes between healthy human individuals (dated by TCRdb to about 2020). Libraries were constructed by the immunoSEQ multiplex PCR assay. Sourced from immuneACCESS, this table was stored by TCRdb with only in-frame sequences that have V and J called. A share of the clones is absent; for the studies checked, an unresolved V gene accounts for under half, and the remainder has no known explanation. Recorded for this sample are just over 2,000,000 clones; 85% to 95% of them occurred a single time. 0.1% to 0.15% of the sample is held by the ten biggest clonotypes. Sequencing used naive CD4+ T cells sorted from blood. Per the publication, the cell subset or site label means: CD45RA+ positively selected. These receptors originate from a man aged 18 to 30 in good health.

The CDR3 coding sequence is TGTGCCAGCAGCTTCGTGGGGAGAGAAAAACTGTTTTTT. Encoded protein: CASSFVGREKLFF. The J gene is TRBJ1-4, the V gene TRBV7-9; D gene unclear. Germline CDR1 SEHNR, CDR2 FQNEAQ (reference sequence). The V gene lost 3 bases and the J gene lost 8 bases, with 10 bases spanning the gap. The CDR3 length is 13 residues.

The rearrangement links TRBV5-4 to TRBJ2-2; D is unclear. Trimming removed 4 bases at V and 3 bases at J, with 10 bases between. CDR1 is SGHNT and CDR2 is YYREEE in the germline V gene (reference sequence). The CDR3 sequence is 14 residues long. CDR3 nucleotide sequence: TGTGCCAGCAGCCGCACGGGTGACACCGGGGAGCTGTTTTTT. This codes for CASSRTGDTGELFF.

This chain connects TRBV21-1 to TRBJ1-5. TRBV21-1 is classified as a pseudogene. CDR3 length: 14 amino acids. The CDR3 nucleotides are TGTGCCAGCTCGAGGTATCGTTTCAATCAGCCCCAGCATTTT. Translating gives CASSRYRFNQPQHF.

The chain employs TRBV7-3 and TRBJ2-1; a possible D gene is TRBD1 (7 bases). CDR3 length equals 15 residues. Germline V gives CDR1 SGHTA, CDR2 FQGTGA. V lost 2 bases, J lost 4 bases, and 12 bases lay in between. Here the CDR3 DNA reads TGTGCCAGCAGCTTACTCCAGGGGGGATACAATGAGCAGTTCTTC. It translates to CASSLLQGGYNEQFF.

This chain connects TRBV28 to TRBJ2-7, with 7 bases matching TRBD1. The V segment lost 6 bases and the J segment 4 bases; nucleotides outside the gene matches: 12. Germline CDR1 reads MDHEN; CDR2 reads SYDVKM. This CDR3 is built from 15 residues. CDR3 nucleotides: TGTGCCAGCAGCACCCCTTCGACAGGGAAATACGAGCAGTACTTC. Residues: CASSTPSTGKYEQYF.

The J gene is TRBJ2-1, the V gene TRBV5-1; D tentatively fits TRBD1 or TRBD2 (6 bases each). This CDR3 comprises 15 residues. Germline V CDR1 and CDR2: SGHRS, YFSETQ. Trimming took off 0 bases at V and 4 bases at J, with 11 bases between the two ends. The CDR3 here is CASSLDGGGYNEQFF. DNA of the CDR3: TGCGCCAGCAGCTTGGACGGGGGCGGGTACAATGAGCAGTTCTTC. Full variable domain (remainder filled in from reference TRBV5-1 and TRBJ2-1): KAGVTQTPRYLIKTRGQQVTLSCSPISGHRSVSWYQQTPGQGLQFLFEYFSETQRNKGNFPGRFSGRQFSNSRSEMNVSTLELGDSALYLCASSLDGGGYNEQFFGPGTRLTVL.

The CDR3 here is CASSPGSANYGYTF. CDR3 bases: TGTGCCAGCAGCCCAGGGAGCGCTAACTATGGCTACACCTTC. The J gene is TRBJ1-2, the V gene TRBV7-9; maybe TRBD1 (5 bases). The germline V gene encodes CDR1 SEHNR and CDR2 FQNEAQ (reference sequence). This CDR3 is built from 14 residues. Trimming left V 5 bases short and J 0 bases short, with 10 bases between.

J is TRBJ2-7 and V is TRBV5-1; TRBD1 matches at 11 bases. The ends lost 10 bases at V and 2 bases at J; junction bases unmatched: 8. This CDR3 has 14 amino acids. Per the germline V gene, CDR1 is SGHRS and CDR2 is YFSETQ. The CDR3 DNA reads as TGCGCCTCAACCCGGGACAGGGGGGCCTACGAGCAGTACTTC. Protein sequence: CASTRDRGAYEQYF.

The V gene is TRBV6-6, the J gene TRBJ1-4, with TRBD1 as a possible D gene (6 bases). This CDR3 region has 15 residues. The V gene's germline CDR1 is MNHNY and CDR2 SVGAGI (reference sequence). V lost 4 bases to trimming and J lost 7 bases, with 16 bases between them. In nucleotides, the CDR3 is TGTGCCAGCAGTTCCCCTCAGGGGATAGGTGAAAAACTGTTTTTT. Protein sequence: CASSSPQGIGEKLFF.

Here the CDR3 DNA reads TGTGCCAGCTCAATCGGACAGGCCATTAATGAAAAACTGTTTTTT. Protein product: CASSIGQAINEKLFF. The chain employs TRBV18 and TRBJ1-4; TRBD1 matches 7 bases. With V trimmed by 5 bases and J by 4 bases, 7 bases remained unmatched. This CDR3 comprises 15 residues. Per the germline V gene, CDR1 is KGHSH and CDR2 is LQKENI.

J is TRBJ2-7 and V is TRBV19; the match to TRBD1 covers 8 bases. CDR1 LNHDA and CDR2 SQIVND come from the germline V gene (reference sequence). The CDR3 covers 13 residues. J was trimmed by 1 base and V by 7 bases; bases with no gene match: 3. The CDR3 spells CASMRQGSYEQYF. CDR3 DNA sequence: TGTGCCAGTATGAGACAGGGGTCCTACGAGCAGTACTTC.

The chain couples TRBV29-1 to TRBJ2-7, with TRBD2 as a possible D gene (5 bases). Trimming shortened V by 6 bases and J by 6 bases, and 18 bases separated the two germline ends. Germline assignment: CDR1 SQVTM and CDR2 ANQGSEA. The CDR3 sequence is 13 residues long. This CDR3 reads CSVVGRGVSEQYF. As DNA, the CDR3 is TGCAGCGTCGTAGGACGGGGTGTTTCCGAGCAGTACTTC.

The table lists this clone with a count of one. CDR3 amino acids: CASSSFLRLSTLTDTQYF. In DNA form, the CDR3 reads TGTGCCAGCAGCTCGTTCCTCAGGCTTTCTACCCTCACAGATACGCAGTATTTT. The rearrangement links TRBV7-8 to TRBJ2-3; D not resolved. The germline V gene encodes CDR1 SGHVS and CDR2 FQNEAQ. This CDR3 has 18 residues. V was cut by 4 bases and J by 2 bases, with 22 bases left in between.

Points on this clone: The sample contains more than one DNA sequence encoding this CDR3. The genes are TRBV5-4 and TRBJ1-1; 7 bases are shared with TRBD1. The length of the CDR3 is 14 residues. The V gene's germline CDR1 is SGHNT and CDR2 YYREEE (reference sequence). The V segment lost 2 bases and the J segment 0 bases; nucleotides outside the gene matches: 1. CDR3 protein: CASSLRGLNTEAFF. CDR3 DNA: TGTGCCAGCAGCTTAAGGGGGCTGAACACTGAAGCTTTCTTT.

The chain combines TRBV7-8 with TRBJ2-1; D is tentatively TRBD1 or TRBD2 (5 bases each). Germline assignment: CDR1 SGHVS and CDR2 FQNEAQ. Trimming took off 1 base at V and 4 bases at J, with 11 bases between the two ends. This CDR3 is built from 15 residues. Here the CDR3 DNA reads TGTGCCAGCAGCTTAGTCCCGGGGCTTTACAATGAGCAGTTCTTC. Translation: CASSLVPGLYNEQFF.

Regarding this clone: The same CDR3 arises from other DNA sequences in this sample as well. CDR3 loop: CASSLRQGNQPQHF. In DNA form, the CDR3 reads TGTGCCAGCAGTTTAAGGCAGGGTAATCAGCCCCAGCATTTT. The chain joins TRBV27 to TRBJ1-5, with a possible D match to TRBD1 (5 bases). Germline V CDR1 and CDR2: MNHEY, SMNVEV (reference sequence). Trimming cost V 2 bases and J 4 bases, with 9 bases left between them. The CDR3 is 14 amino acids.

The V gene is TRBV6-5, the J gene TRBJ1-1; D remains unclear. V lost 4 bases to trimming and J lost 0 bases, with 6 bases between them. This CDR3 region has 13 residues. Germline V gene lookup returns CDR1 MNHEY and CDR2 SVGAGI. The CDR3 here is CASSLIMNTEAFF. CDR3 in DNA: TGTGCCAGCAGTTTAATTATGAACACTGAAGCTTTCTTT.

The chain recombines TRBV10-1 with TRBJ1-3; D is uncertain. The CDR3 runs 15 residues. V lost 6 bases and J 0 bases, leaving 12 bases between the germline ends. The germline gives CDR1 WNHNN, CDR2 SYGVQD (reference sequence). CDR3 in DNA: TGCGCCAGCAGCGCCGGGATTAACTCTGGAAACACCATATATTTT. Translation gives CASSAGINSGNTIYF.